This TCR beta chain originates from a study of post-analysis software for immune sequencing data. Study background: Included among the disease courses, which were recorded for the cohort, were relapsing-remitting, secondary progressive and progressive-relapsing multiple sclerosis. Study-wide points: Same-batch preparations were strongly co-clustered by F measure. Multiple sclerosis was associated with a significant reduction in normalized Chao1 diversity relative to controls. TRBV5-6, TRBV5-1 and TRBV20-1 belonged to a set of roughly five TRBV segments that were more frequent in patients than controls.

The length of the CDR3 is 15 residues. After removal of 0 bases from V and 1 base from J, the junction contained 2 bases not matched to a gene. The germline V gene has CDR1 SGHNT and CDR2 YENEEA. Built from TCR beta cDNA, the libraries had unique molecular identifiers in them. Out of about 0.9 to 11 million T cells, roughly 0.5 million cDNA molecules were generated. TCRdb passed the PCR reads through MiXCR, listing each CDR3 protein once. The table shows hundreds of thousands of distinct CDR3 sequences, with about 40% occurring only once. For this clonotype: The antigen is unknown.

The chain recombines TRBV11-3 with TRBJ2-5, with 7 bases identical to TRBD1. Source material: blood. The receptor's source is a girl aged 10 to 17 with multiple sclerosis. The CDR3 DNA follows: TGTGCCAGCAGCTTAGAGGGACAGCCCCAAGAGACCCAGTACTTC. Translation: CASSLEGQPQETQYF.